This T cell receptor (beta chain) was sequenced during a study of blood T cells in healthy people across ages. A sample-barcoded 5' primer and a J-beta primer mix were used in a second PCR of roughly 7 to 12 cycles. Via MiXCR, TCRdb re-called the 5' RACE reads, giving one row per CDR3 protein. The sample lists 1.8 million or so distinct CDR3 sequences, about two fifths occurring once. The CDR3 runs 13 residues. Germline CDR1 is SQVTM and CDR2 is ANQGSEA. As concerns this clonotype: One end of the junction is discordant with germline, which a read error may explain.

The gene calls are TRBV29-1 and TRBJ1-1; no firm D call. What was sequenced was blood. The source is a human donor in good health. The CDR3 nucleotides are TGCAGCGTCCTTTCGGACTGGAACCCTGAAGCTTTCTTT. Translated, it gives CSVLSDWNPEAFF.